Below are 13 T cell receptor beta chains sequenced from a single sample in a study of cytomegalovirus exposure and HLA in healthy donors. The primer mix had 60 Vbeta and 13 Jbeta primers. Assay: immunoSEQ multiplex PCR; the TCRdb copy retains only in-frame clones and omits some. The sample yields roughly 150,000 clones, around 79% seen once. Specimen: PBMCs. The receptors shown here come from a man aged 30-40 years in good health and CMV-seropositive.

The V gene is TRBV2, the J gene TRBJ2-7; 8 bases line up with TRBD2. J gave up 2 bases and V 8 bases, and 5 bases lay outside the gene matches. The germline CDR1 and CDR2 sequences are SNHLY and FYNNEI. The CDR3 is made up of 13 amino acids. CDR3 nucleotide sequence: TGTGCCAGCTCCCGGGGGGGGGCCTACGAGCAGTACTTC. Protein sequence: CASSRGGAYEQYF.

The chain has TRBV6-4 and TRBJ2-5, with TRBD1 as a possible D gene (6 bases). V lost 5 bases, J lost 6 bases, and 22 bases lay in between. The CDR3 has 16 amino acids. CDR1 MRHNA and CDR2 SNTAGT come from the germline V gene. The CDR3 sequence is CASSSLLGHGLKTQYF. The CDR3 DNA sequence: TGTGCCAGCAGTAGCCTTCTGGGACACGGACTTAAGACCCAGTACTTC.

The chain links TRBV5-6 to TRBJ2-7; D is possibly TRBD1 (5 bases). V was pared by 2 bases and J by 2 bases, with 11 bases between. The CDR3 is made up of 14 amino acids. Germline lookup yields CDR1 SGHDT and CDR2 YYEEEE. The CDR3 spells CASSFGAGPYEQYF. CDR3 bases: TGTGCCAGCAGCTTTGGGGCAGGGCCCTACGAGCAGTACTTC.

This clone is a singleton in its sample. At one of its ends the junction is not consistent with the germline gene, which may arise from a read error. V gene TRBV7-9 combines with J gene TRBJ2-2, with a tentative D call TRBD2 (6 bases). CDR3 size: 14 residues. Per germline, CDR1 SEHNR and CDR2 FQNEAQ (reference sequence). The CDR3 here is CSSSLISGAGELFF. CDR3 DNA sequence: TGTTCCAGCAGCTTAATTTCGGGGGCCGGGGAGCTGTTTTTT. The full variable domain, rest sourced from reference TRBV7-9 and TRBJ2-2, is DTGVSQNPRHKITKRGQNVTFRCDPISEHNRLYWYRQTLGQGPEFLTYFQNEAQLEKSRLLSDRFSAERPKGSFSTLEIQRTEQGDSAMYLCSSSLISGAGELFFGEGSRLTVL.

This rearrangement joins TRBV6-6 to TRBJ1-3, with D perhaps matching TRBD1 (6 bases). CDR3 length: 16 residues. With 2 bases removed from V and 4 bases from J, the gap between germline ends came to 15 bases. CDR1 is MNHNY and CDR2 is SVGAGI in the germline V gene (reference sequence). The CDR3 protein is CASSYGDPGAGNTIYF. CDR3 nucleotide sequence: TGTGCCAGCAGTTACGGGGACCCAGGGGCCGGAAACACCATATATTTT.

The chain couples TRBV11-2 to TRBJ1-4, with 8 bases identical to TRBD1. Germline values: CDR1 SGHAT, CDR2 FQNNGV. The CDR3 is 14 residues long. The trim removed 5 bases at V and 4 bases at J, leaving 3 bases unmatched. The CDR3, as DNA: TGTGCCAGCAGCGTAACAGGGGGTAATGAAAAACTGTTTTTT. It specifies CASSVTGGNEKLFF.

The chain has TRBV19 and TRBJ2-7, with 7 bases fitting TRBD1. The CDR3 totals 15 residues. Germline-derived CDR1 and CDR2 are LNHDA and SQIVND (reference sequence). V lost 3 bases, J lost 1 base, and 6 bases stayed unmatched. The CDR3 region has the DNA TGTGCCAGTAGTATGTGGGGGACAGAATCCTACGAGCAGTACTTC. Translation gives CASSMWGTESYEQYF.

This clone was recorded once. The DNA for the CDR3 is TGCGCCAGCAGCTCCAGGGCACTGAACACTGAAGCTTTCTTT. Translation gives CASSSRALNTEAFF. The J gene is TRBJ1-1, the V gene TRBV5-1, with D perhaps matching TRBD1 (5 bases). The CDR3 runs to 14 residues. Deletions cut 3 bases from V and 0 bases from J, with 9 bases between. Per germline, CDR1 SGHRS and CDR2 YFSETQ.

As regards this clone: An end of the junction does not agree with germline; a read error may underlie this. V gene TRBV7-9 combines with J gene TRBJ2-7, with 9 bases matching TRBD1. This CDR3 is 16 amino acids long. Germline V gene lookup returns CDR1 SEHNR and CDR2 FQNEAQ (reference sequence). The CDR3 DNA sequence: TGTTCCAGCAGCTTTGGGCCGGGACAGGGTCCCTACGAGCAGTACTTC. Its protein is CSSSFGPGQGPYEQYF.

This clone was seen a few times. For the CDR3, the DNA is TGTGCCAGCAGTTACTCGGGACAGGGGAGACAAGAGACCCAGTACTTC. Residues: CASSYSGQGRQETQYF. The chain is built from TRBV6-5 and TRBJ2-5; 10 bases align to TRBD1. The CDR3 extends over 16 amino acids. V shed 0 bases, J shed 2 bases, and the junction held 3 bases outside the gene matches. Germline-derived CDR1 and CDR2 are MNHEY and SVGAGI.

This clone was seen just once. The V and J genes are TRBV27 and TRBJ1-3; D gene ambiguous. V gave up 6 bases and J gave up 0 bases, with 6 bases separating them. Germline lookup yields CDR1 MNHEY and CDR2 SMNVEV (reference sequence). This CDR3 region has 13 residues. Here the CDR3 DNA reads TGTGCCAGCAGACGGTTCTCTGGAAACACCATATATTTT. Translated, it gives CASRRFSGNTIYF.

The chain links TRBV10-1 to TRBJ1-2; maybe TRBD1 (6 bases). Per the germline V gene, CDR1 is WNHNN and CDR2 is SYGVQD (reference sequence). This CDR3 spans 13 amino acids. Trimming left V 7 bases short and J 7 bases short, with 16 bases between. Written as DNA, the CDR3 is TGCGCCAGCAAGAGGGGGATAGGAAGTGGCTACACCTTC. Amino acid sequence: CASKRGIGSGYTF.

V usage is TRBV27 and J usage is TRBJ2-6, with D possibly being TRBD2 (6 bases). Germline lookup yields CDR1 MNHEY and CDR2 SMNVEV (reference sequence). There are 15 residues in the CDR3. Trimming removed 1 base from V and 2 bases from J, with 6 bases in between. CDR3: CASSLWGAGANVLTF. In DNA form, the CDR3 reads TGTGCCAGCAGTTTATGGGGGGCTGGGGCCAACGTCCTGACTTTC.